This record looks at one T cell receptor beta chain sequence and its context. What it recognizes is unknown. These data belong to a study of cytomegalovirus exposure and HLA in healthy donors. Germline assignment: CDR1 SGHVT and CDR2 SQSDAQ. J gave up 6 bases and V 4 bases, and 18 bases lay outside the gene matches. This CDR3 is built from 17 residues. Study-level results: Common viral pathogens were later found to be apparently linked to several of the most significant clusters.

Amplification used 60 Vbeta primers and 13 Jbeta primers. Profiled with immunoSEQ multiplex PCR; TCRdb holds only in-frame clones, not every one. The table shows about 120,000 clones, with around 83% occurring only once. This TCR was sampled from a man younger than 45 in good health and CMV-seropositive. The specimen sequenced was PBMCs. This chain joins TRBV7-4 and TRBJ2-7; 7 bases map to TRBD2. CDR3: CASSSMGGGPLRAEQYV. In DNA, the CDR3 is TGTGCCAGCAGCTCTATGGGGGGGGGACCTCTGCGTGCCGAGCAGTACGTC.